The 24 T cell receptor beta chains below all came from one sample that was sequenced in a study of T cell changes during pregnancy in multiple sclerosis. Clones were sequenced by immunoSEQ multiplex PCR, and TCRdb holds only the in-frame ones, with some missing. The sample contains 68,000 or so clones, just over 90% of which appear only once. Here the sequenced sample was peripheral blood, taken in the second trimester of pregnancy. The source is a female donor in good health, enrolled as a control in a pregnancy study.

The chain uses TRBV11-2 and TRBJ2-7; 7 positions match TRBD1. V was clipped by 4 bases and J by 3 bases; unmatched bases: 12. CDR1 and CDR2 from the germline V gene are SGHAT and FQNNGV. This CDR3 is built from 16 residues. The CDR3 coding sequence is TGTGCCAGCAGCTACGCGGATGGGACAGCCTACTACGAGCAGTACTTC. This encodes CASSYADGTAYYEQYF.

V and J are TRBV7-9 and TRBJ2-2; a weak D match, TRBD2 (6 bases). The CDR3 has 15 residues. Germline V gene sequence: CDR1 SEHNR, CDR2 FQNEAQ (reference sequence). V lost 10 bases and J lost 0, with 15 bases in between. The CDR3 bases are TGTGCCACCAAATCGGGACTGACGAACACCGGGGAGCTGTTTTTT. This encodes CATKSGLTNTGELFF.

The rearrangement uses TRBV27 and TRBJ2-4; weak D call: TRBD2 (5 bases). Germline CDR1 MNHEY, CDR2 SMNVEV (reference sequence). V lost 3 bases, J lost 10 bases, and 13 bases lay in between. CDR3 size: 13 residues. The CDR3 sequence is CASSLAWGAIQYF. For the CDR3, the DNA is TGTGCCAGCAGTTTGGCGTGGGGAGCGATTCAGTACTTC.

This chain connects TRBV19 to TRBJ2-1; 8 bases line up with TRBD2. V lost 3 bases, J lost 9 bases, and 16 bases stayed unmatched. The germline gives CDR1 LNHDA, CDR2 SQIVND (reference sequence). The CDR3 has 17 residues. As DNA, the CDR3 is TGTGCCAGTAGTATGGGGGTTGGTCCTAGCGGGTTTGGTGAGCAGTTCTTC. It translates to CASSMGVGPSGFGEQFF.

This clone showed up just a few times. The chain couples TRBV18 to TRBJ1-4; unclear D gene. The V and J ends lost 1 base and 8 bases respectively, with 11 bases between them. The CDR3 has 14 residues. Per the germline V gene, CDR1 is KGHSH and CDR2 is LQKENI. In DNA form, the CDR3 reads TGTGCCAGCTCACCACGGAGGACCAGAGAAAAACTGTTTTTT. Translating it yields CASSPRRTREKLFF.

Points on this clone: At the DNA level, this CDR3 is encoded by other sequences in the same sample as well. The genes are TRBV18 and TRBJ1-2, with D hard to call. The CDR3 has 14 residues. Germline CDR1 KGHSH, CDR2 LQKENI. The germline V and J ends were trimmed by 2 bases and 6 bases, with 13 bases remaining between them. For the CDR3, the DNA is TGTGCCAGCTCACCAACTGGGCCCGGGGATGGCTACACCTTC. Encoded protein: CASSPTGPGDGYTF. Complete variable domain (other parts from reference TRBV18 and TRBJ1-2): NAGVMQNPRHLVRRRGQEARLRCSPMKGHSHVYWYRQLPEEGLKFMVYLQKENIIDESGMPKERFSAEFPKEGPSILRIQQVVRGDSAAYFCASSPTGPGDGYTFGSGTRLTVV.

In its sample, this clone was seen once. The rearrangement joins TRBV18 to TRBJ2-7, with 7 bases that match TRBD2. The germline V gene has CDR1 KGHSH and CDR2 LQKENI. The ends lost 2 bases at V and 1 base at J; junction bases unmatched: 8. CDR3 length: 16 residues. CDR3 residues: CASSPIVSGESYEQYF. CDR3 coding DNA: TGTGCCAGCTCACCAATCGTGAGCGGGGAATCCTACGAGCAGTACTTC.

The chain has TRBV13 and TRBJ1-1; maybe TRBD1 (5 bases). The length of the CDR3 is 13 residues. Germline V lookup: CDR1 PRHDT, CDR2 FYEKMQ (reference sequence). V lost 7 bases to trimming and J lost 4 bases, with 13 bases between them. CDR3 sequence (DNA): TGTGCCAGCACCTTTGCGGGGGGCACTGAAGCTTTCTTT. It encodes CASTFAGGTEAFF.

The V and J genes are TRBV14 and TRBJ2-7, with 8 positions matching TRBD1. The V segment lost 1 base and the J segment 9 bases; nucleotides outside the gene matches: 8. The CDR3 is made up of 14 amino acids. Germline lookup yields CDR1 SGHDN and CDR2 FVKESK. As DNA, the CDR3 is TGTGCCAGCAGCCAAGGATTCGGACAGGGTCGGCAGTACTTC. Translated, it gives CASSQGFGQGRQYF.

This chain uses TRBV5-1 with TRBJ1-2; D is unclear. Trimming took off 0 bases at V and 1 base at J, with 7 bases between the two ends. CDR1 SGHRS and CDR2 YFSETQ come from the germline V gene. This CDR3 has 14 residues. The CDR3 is CASSLDQYNYGYTF. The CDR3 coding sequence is TGCGCCAGCAGCTTGGACCAGTATAACTATGGCTACACCTTC.

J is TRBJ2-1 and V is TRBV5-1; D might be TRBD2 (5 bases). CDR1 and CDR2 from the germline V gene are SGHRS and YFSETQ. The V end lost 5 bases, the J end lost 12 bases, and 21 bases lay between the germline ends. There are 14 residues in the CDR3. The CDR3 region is CASRGLRTDSAQFF. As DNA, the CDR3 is TGCGCCAGCAGAGGCCTAAGGACTGATTCGGCGCAGTTCTTC.

As DNA, the CDR3 is TGTGCCAGCAGTTGGCCCGCTTTCAGGGTCCCGCAAGAGACCCAGTACTTC. The encoded protein is CASSWPAFRVPQETQYF. The J gene is TRBJ2-5, the V gene TRBV28; perhaps TRBD1 as D (5 bases). The ends were cut back, 4 bases at V and 2 bases at J, with 20 bases in the middle. Germline V CDR1 and CDR2: MDHEN, SYDVKM. The CDR3 covers 17 residues.

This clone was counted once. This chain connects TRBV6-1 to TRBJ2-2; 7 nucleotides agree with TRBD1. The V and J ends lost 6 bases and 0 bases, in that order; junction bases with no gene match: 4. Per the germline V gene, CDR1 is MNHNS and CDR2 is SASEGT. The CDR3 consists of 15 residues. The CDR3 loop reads CASSSQGANTGELFF. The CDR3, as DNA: TGTGCCAGCAGCTCTCAGGGGGCGAACACCGGGGAGCTGTTTTTT.

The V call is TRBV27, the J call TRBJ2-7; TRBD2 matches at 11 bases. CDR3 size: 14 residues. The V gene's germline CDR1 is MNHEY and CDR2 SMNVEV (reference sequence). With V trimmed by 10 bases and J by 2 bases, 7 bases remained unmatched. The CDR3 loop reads CATKLAGGPYEQYF. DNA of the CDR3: TGTGCCACCAAGTTAGCGGGAGGGCCCTACGAGCAGTACTTC.

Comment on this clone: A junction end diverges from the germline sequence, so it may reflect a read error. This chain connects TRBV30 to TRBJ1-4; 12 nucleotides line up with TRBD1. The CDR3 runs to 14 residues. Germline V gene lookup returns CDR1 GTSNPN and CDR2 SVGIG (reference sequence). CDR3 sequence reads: CAWSARDRGLRTTF. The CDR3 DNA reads TGTGCCTGGAGCGCTCGGGACAGGGGGCTTCGGACGACCTTT.

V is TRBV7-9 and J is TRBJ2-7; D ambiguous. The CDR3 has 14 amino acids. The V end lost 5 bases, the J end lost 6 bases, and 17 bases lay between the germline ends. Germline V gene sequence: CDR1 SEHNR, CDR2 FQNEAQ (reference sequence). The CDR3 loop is CASSESPGSSEQYF. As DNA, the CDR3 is TGTGCCAGCAGCGAAAGTCCGGGTAGCTCCGAGCAGTACTTC. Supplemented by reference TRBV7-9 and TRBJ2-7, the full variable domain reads DTGVSQNPRHKITKRGQNVTFRCDPISEHNRLYWYRQTLGQGPEFLTYFQNEAQLEKSRLLSDRFSAERPKGSFSTLEIQRTEQGDSAMYLCASSESPGSSEQYFGPGTRLTVT.

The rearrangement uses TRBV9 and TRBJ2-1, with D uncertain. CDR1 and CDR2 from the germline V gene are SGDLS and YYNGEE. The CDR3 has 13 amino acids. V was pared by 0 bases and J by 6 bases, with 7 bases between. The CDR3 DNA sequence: TGTGCCAGCAGCGTAGGGCGGATCAATGAGCAGTTCTTC. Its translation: CASSVGRINEQFF. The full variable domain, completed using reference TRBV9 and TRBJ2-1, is DSGVTQTPKHLITATGQRVTLRCSPRSGDLSVYWYQQSLDQGLQFLIQYYNGEERAKGNILERFSAQQFPDLHSELNLSSLELGDSALYFCASSVGRINEQFFGPGTRLTVL.

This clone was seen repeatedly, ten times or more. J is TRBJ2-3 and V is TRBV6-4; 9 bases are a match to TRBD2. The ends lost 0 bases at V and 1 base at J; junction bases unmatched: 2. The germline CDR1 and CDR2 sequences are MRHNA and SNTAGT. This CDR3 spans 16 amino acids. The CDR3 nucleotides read TGTGCCAGCAGTGACTCGGGCGGGAGGGGCACAGATACGCAGTATTTT. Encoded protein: CASSDSGGRGTDTQYF.

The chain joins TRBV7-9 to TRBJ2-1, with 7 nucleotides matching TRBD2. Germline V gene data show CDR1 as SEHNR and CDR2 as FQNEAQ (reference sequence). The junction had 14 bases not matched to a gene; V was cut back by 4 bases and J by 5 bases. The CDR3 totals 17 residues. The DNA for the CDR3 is TGTGCCAGCAGCTCCGCCGGGGTAGGACTAGGTAACAATGAGCAGTTCTTC. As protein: CASSSAGVGLGNNEQFF.

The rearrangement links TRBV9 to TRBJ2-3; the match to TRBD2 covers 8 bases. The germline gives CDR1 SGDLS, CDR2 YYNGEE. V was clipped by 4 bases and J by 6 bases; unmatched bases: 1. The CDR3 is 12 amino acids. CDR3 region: CASSRGGDTQYF. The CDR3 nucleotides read TGTGCCAGCAGCCGGGGGGGGGATACGCAGTATTTT.

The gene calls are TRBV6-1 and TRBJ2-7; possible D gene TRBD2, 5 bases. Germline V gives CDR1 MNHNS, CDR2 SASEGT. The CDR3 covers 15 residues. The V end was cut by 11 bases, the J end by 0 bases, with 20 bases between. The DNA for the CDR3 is TGTGCCCGCCCGCAACCCAGCGGCGACTCCTACGAGCAGTACTTC. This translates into CARPQPSGDSYEQYF.

The CDR3 DNA reads as TGCGCCAGCAGCTTAGGGACTTACAATGAGCAGTTCTTC. Its translation: CASSLGTYNEQFF. V is TRBV5-1 and J is TRBJ2-1, with a tentative D call TRBD2 (6 bases). Germline CDR1 SGHRS, CDR2 YFSETQ. V gave up 2 bases and J gave up 4 bases, with 7 bases separating them. The CDR3 spans 13 residues.

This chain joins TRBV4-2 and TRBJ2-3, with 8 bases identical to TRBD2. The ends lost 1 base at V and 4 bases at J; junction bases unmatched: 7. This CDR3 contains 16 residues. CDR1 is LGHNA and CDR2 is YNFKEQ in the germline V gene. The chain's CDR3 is CASSQGSGSGADTQYF. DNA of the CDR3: TGTGCCAGCAGCCAAGGGAGCGGGAGTGGGGCAGATACGCAGTATTTT.

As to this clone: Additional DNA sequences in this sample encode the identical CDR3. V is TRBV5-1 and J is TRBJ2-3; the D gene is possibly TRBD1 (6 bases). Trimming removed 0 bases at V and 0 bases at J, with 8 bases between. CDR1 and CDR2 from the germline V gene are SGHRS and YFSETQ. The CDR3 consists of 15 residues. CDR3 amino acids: CASSLGQGSTDTQYF. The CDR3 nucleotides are TGCGCCAGCAGCTTGGGTCAGGGGAGCACAGATACGCAGTATTTT.